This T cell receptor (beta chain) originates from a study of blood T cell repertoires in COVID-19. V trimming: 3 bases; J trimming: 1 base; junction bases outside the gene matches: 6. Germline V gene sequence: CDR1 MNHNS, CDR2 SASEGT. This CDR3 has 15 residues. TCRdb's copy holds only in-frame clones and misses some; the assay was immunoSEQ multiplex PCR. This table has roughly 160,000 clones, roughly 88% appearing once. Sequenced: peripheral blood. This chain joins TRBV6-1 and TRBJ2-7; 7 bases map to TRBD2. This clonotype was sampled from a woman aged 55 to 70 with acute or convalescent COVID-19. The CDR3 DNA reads TGTGCCAGCAGTGACAGCGGGGCTGCGTCCTACGAGCAGTACTTC. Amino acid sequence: CASSDSGAASYEQYF.